What follows is one T cell receptor (beta chain) and its context. A single count supports this clone. The specificity of this receptor is unknown. Base qualities are not recorded, but no much larger clone differs from it by a single base. Library prep was done by the immunoSEQ multiplex PCR assay. RNA was extracted from all samples and reverse transcribed into cDNA as template for TCR sequencing. First-strand cDNA was synthesized using SuperScript III with a 2:1 mix of oligo-dT and random hexamers. Amplification bias was assessed with a synthetic immune receptor repertoire, and residual bias was removed computationally. In the paper's pipeline: Raw reads were preprocessed to remove errors, and CDR3 was defined by IMGT conventions from the conserved cysteine to phenylalanine. Clonality was computed as 1 minus the Shannon entropy, with the entropy normalized by log2 of the number of productive unique TCRs. Whether scalp clones were CD4 or CD8 was inferred by matching scalp TCRbeta sequences against CD4 and CD8 repertoires sorted from blood. In TCRdb, the immuneACCESS table is reduced to in-frame sequences with V and J assigned. These tables do not hold every clone; where another copy was compared, an unresolved V gene accounts for under half, and the others remain unexplained. V and J calls and clone size are copied from that table; D and trimming were computed from the DNA. This sample comprises some 180,000 clones, around 50% of them detected only once. Roughly 5% of the sample is held by the ten biggest clonotypes.

PBMCs were isolated by density centrifugation and stained for CD3, CD4 and CD8, and CD4+ and CD8+ T cells were sorted on a FACSAria. Unaffected controls provided scalp biopsies and blood samples. Clipping removes 4 bases from V and 6 bases from J, with 18 as the unmatched junction base count. The cysteine opens and the phenylalanine closes a CDR3 of 17 amino acids. Just CDR3 DNA is preserved here, 51 bases in frame from base 1. The germline V gene supplies CDR1 SGHDT and CDR2 YYEEEE. The data were obtained in a study of CD8+ T cells in alopecia areata listed by TCRdb under 2018. General notes on the study: To study T cell clonal expansion in alopecia areata, the researchers applied high-throughput TCRbeta sequencing to both the C3H/HeJ mouse model and human patients. RNA was extracted with the PAXgene miRNA kit for fixed scalp, the miRNeasy kit for PBMCs, and the RNeasy kit for mouse skin. TCRbeta CDR3 regions were amplified by immunoSEQ multiplex PCR with 35 Vbeta forward and 13 Jbeta reverse primers. In humans, TCRbeta sequencing was performed on scalp tissue and on sorted CD4+ and CD8+ peripheral blood T cells from healthy controls and from patients with patchy or totalis/universalis alopecia areata. Clonality in the scalp was compared among normal scalp (n=4), patchy alopecia areata scalp (n=8), and alopecia totalis/universalis scalp (n=8). Overall study results and their limits: Shared TCR sequences between patients were less evident than in mice, which may be partly attributable to HLA diversity in the patient population. Scalp TCR repertoire analysis is complicated because resident alphabeta T cells in normal human skin are also sequenced, whereas mouse skin is dominated by gammadelta T cells. Higher clonality and more expanded CD8+ clones were observed in lesional scalp than in normal scalp, particularly in alopecia totalis/universalis, a finding suggestive of antigenic drive.

The rearrangement combines TRBV5-6 with TRBJ2-5; TRBD2 fits 7 bases in the junction. The sequence was obtained from a human donor in good health. What was sequenced was CD8+ T cells sorted from blood. The CDR3 reads CASSNAPSAGIGKTQYF. The DNA sequence reads TGTGCCAGCAGCAACGCCCCGTCAGCGGGGATCGGGAAGACCCAGTACTTC.